The clone carrying this T cell receptor (beta chain) was seen only a few times. The antigen is not known. These data come from a study of cytomegalovirus exposure and HLA in healthy donors. Across the whole study: Samples from HLA-typed donors yielded about 85 million unique TCRs in an early data release. Study results and caveats: As a later analysis revealed, the rate of TCR association differed by HLA locus, with DRB1 most and HLA-C fewest. HLA alleles showed associations with around 15,000 TCR beta sequences in a later analysis, at a 0.05 false discovery rate.

Sampled while nominally healthy, donors likely had unrecorded immune exposures. The V gene lost 5 bases and the J gene lost 5 bases, with 19 bases spanning the gap. The CDR3 contains 15 residues. The V gene's germline CDR1 is SGHRS and CDR2 YFSETQ. PCR employed 60 Vbeta and 13 Jbeta primers. Clones were sequenced by immunoSEQ multiplex PCR, and TCRdb holds only the in-frame ones, with some missing. Of 90,000 to 120,000 clones in the sample, roughly 78% were seen once. The specimen sequenced was PBMCs. The chain has TRBV5-1 and TRBJ1-2; D gene ambiguous. The TCR sequence derives from a woman between 40 and 55 years old in good health and CMV-seronegative. As DNA, the CDR3 is TGCGCCAGCAGATCGGCACCTAGCACGGTTTATGGCTACACCTTC. Protein: CASRSAPSTVYGYTF. The variable domain in full, completed from reference TRBV5-1 and TRBJ1-2, reads KAGVTQTPRYLIKTRGQQVTLSCSPISGHRSVSWYQQTPGQGLQFLFEYFSETQRNKGNFPGRFSGRQFSNSRSEMNVSTLELGDSALYLCASRSAPSTVYGYTFGSGTRLTVV.